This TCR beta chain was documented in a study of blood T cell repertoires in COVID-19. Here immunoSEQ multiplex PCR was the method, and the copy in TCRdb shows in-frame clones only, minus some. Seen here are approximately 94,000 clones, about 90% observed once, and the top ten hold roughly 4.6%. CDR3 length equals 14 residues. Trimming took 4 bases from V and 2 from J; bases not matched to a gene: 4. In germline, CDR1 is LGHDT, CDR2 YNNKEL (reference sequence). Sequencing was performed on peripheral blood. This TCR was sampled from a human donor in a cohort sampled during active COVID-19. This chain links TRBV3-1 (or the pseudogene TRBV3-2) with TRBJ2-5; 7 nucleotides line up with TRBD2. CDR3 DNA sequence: TGTGCCAGCAGCCTACTAGCGCAACAAGAGACCCAGTACTTC. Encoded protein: CASSLLAQQETQYF.